This is a list of T cell receptor beta chains from one sample in a study of early T cells in non-severe SARS-CoV-2 infection. TCRdb used MiXCR to reprocess the 5' RACE reads, holding one entry per CDR3 protein. Among about 64,000 distinct CDR3 sequences listed, approximately 10% were seen once. The source was whole blood, collected at baseline. Receptor source: an adult who was a healthcare worker with PCR-confirmed SARS-CoV-2 infection or an uninfected control (not recorded which). Each CDR3 is given without its conserved first and last residue. A D gene is named only where the DNA matches it firmly. Clone size is given for some rows only: seen once, a few or many times, or a class if the clone is expanded.

d_gene,abundance,j_gene,v_gene,CDR3aa
TRBD1,few,TRBJ2-7,TRBV29-1,SGRSGTGGSEQY
.,.,TRBJ1-2,TRBV14,ASSQRRRVRGDGYT
.,.,TRBJ1-1,TRBV6-1,ASSERPNREGEAF
.,few,TRBJ1-2,TRBV6-2/TRBV6-3,ASSYLRDIANYGYT
.,many,TRBJ1-2,TRBV25-1,ASSATAGGYT
TRBD2,.,TRBJ2-1,TRBV9,ASSPGLAGREQF
.,many,TRBJ1-1,TRBV24-1,ATTLSPNTEAF
.,few,TRBJ2-1,TRBV11-2,ASSSGGSSYNEQF
TRBD1,few,TRBJ1-1,TRBV20-1,SASPGTGGNTEAF
TRBD2,.,TRBJ2-2,TRBV6-6,AAAGVRGTGELF
TRBD2,few,TRBJ2-5,TRBV6-5,ASSTGGPETQY
.,.,TRBJ1-1,TRBV29-1,SVEDWGTAF
.,few,TRBJ1-2,TRBV3-1,ASSQDPRNYGYT
.,many,TRBJ2-1,TRBV6-1,ASSPPGTPDNEQF
TRBD2,.,TRBJ2-1,TRBV7-3,ASSPGTSGATYNEQF
TRBD2,few,TRBJ2-3,TRBV10-1,ARNHGGAADTQY
TRBD1,.,TRBJ1-2,TRBV9,ASSGDRDYGYT
TRBD2,many,TRBJ2-5,TRBV9,ASSPHGTSSAETQY
.,few,TRBJ1-1,TRBV20-1,SAGVNTEAF
TRBD1,.,TRBJ2-1,TRBV10-3,ATDTGQGSYNEQF
.,.,TRBJ2-7,TRBV20-1,SASFSGASYEQY
.,.,TRBJ2-2,TRBV2,ATSQGPGAGELF
.,many,TRBJ2-4,TRBV2,ASSIQKNIQY
.,many,TRBJ2-2,TRBV9,ASSGLRENTGELF
.,.,TRBJ2-5,TRBV30,AGRLSETQY
TRBD1,few,TRBJ1-1,TRBV7-6,ASSPRTGEMNTEAF
.,few,TRBJ1-2,TRBV7-9,ASSLGGGHGYT
.,.,TRBJ2-3,TRBV6-7,ASSWAGAKDTQY
.,many,TRBJ2-1,TRBV7-2,ASSPSSYNEQF
TRBD1,few,TRBJ1-4,TRBV6-6,ASYGQGREKLF
.,few,TRBJ2-5,TRBV12-3/TRBV12-4,ASSPWGNQETQY